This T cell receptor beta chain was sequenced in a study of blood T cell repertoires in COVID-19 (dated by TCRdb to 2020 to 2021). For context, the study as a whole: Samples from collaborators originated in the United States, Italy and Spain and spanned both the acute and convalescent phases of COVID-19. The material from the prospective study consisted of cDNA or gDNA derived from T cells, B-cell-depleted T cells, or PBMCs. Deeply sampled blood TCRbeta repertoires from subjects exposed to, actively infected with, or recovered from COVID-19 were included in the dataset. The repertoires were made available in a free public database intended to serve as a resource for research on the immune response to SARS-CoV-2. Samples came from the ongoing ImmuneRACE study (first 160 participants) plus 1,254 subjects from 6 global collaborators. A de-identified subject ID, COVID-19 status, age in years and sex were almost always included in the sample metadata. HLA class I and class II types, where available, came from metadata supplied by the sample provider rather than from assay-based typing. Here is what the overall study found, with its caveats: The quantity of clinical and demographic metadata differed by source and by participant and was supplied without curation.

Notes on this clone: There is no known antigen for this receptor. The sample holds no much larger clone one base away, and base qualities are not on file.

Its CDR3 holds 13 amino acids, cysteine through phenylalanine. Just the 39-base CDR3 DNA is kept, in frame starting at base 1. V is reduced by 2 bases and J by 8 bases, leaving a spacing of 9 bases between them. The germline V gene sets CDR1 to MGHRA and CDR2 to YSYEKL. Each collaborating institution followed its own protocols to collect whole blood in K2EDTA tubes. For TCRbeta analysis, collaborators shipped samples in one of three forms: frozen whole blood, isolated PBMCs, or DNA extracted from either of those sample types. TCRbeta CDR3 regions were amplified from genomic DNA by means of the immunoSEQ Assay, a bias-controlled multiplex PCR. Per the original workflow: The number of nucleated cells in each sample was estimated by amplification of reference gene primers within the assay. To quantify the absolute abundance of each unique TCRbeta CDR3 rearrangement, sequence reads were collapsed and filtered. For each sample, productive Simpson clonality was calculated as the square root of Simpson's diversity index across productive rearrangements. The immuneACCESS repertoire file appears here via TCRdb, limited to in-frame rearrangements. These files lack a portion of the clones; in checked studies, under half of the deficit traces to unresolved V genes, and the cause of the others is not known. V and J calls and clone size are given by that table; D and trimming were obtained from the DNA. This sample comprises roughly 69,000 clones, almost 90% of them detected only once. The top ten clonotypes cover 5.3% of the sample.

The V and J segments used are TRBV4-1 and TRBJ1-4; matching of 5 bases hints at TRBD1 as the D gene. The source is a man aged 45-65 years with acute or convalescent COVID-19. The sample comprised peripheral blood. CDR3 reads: CASSQQTAEKLFF. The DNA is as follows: TGCGCCAGCAGCCAACAGACAGCCGAAAAACTGTTTTTT.